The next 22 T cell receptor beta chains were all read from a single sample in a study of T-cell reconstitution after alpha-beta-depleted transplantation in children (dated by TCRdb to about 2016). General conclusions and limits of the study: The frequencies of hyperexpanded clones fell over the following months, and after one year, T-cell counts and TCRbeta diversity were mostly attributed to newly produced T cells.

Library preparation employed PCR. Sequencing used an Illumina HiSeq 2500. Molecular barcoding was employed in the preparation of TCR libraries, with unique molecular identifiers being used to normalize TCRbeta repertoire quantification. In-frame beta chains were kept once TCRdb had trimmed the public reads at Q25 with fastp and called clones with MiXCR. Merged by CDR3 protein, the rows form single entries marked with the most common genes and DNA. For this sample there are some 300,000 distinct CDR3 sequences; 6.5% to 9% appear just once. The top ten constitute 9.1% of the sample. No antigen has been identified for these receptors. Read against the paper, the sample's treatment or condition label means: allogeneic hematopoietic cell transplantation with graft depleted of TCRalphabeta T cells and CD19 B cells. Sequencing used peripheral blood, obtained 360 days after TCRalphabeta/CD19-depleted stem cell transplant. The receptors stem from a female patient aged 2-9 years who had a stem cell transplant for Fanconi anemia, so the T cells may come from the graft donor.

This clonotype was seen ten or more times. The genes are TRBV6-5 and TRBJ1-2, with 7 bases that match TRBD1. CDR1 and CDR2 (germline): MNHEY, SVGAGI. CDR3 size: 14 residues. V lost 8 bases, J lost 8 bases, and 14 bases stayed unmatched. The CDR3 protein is CASGPLKGANGYTF. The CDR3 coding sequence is TGTGCCAGCGGACCATTAAAGGGGGCTAACGGCTACACCTTC.

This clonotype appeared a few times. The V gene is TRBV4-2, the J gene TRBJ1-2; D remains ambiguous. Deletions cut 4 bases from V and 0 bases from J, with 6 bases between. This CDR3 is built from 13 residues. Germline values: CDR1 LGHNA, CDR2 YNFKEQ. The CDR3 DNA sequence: TGTGCCAGCAGCCCCGCGCCTAACTATGGCTACACCTTC. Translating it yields CASSPAPNYGYTF.

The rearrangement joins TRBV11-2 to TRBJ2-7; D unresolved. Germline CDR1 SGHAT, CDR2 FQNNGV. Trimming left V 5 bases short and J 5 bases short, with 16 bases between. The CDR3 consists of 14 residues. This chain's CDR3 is CASSRSGSPNEQYF. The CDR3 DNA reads TGTGCCAGCAGCCGGTCCGGGTCACCCAACGAGCAGTACTTC.

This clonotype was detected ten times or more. CDR3 nucleotides: TGCGCCAGCAGCCCAGGCCAGGGGGCGCATGGCTACACCTTC. It codes for CASSPGQGAHGYTF. V and J are TRBV5-1 and TRBJ1-2, with 8 positions matching TRBD1. The germline V gene has CDR1 SGHRS and CDR2 YFSETQ. The CDR3 is made up of 14 amino acids. Unmatched junction bases numbered 8, after V lost 4 bases and J lost 6 bases.

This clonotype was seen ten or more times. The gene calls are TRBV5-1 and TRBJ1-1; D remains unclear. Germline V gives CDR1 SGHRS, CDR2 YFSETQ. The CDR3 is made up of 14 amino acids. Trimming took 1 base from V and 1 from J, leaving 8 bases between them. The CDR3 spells CASSLNPENTEAFF. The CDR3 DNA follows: TGCGCCAGCAGCTTGAACCCCGAGAACACTGAAGCTTTCTTT.

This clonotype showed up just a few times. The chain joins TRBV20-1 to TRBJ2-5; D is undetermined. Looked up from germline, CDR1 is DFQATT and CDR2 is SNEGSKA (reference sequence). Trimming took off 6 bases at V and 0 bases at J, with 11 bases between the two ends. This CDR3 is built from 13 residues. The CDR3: CSAPSRYQETQYF. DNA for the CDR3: TGCAGTGCCCCCTCCAGGTACCAAGAGACCCAGTACTTC.

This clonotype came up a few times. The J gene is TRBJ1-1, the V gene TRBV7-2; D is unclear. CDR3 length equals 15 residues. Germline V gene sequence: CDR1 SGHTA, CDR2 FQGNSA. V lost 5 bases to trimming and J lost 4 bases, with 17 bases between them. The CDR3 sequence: CASSNRSGVFTEAFF. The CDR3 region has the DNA TGTGCCAGCAGCAACCGTTCTGGGGTGTTCACTGAAGCTTTCTTT.

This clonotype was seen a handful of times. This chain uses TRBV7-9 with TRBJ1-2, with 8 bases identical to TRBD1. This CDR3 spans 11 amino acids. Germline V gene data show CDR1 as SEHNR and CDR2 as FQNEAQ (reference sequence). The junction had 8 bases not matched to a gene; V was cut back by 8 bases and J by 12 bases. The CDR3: CASGMTGENTF. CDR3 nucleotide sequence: TGTGCCAGCGGAATGACAGGGGAGAACACCTTC.

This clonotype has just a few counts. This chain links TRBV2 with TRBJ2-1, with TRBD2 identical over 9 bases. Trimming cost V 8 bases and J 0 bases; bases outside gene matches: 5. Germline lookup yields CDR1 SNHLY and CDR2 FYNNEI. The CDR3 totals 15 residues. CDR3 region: CASVFSGGSYNEQFF. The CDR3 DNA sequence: TGTGCCAGCGTATTTAGCGGGGGCTCCTACAATGAGCAGTTCTTC.

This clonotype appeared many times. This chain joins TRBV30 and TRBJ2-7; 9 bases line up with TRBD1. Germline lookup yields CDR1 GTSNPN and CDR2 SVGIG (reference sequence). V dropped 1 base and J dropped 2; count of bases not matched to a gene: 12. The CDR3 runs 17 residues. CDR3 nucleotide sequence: TGTGCCTGGAGTGGAAGGGACAGGGAAACGAACCCCTACGAGCAGTACTTC. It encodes CAWSGRDRETNPYEQYF.

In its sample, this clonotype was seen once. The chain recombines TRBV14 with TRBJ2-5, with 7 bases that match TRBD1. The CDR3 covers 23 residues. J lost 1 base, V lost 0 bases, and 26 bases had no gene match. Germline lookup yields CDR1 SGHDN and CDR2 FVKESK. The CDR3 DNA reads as TGTGCCAGCAGCCAAGATAGATGGACAGGCGAGCGCCCCAGCGGAAAATTCCAAGAGACCCAGTACTTC. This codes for CASSQDRWTGERPSGKFQETQYF.

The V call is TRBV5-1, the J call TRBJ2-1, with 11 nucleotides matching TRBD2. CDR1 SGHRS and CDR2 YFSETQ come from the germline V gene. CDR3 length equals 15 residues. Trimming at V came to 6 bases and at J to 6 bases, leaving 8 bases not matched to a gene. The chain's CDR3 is CASIIAGGPVNEQFF. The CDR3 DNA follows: TGCGCCAGCATTATAGCGGGGGGGCCGGTCAATGAGCAGTTCTTC.

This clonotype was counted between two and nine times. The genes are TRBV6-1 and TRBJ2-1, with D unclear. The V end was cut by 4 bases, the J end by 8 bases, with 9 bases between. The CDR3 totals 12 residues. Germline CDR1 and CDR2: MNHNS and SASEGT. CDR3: CASSVSVYEQFF. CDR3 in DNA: TGTGCCAGCAGTGTGTCAGTCTATGAGCAGTTCTTC.

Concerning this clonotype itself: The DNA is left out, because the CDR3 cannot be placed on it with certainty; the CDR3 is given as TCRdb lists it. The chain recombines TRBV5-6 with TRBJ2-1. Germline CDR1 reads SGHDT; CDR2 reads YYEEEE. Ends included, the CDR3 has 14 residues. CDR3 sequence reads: CASSSSTGYNEQFF.

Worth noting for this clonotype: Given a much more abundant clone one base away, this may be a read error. CDR3 bases: TGCAGTGCTAGAGGACTAGCGGGGGGCCTCGGTGCGCAGTATTTT. This sequence encodes CSARGLAGGLGAQYF. The V gene is TRBV20-1, the J gene TRBJ2-3; TRBD2 aligns across 13 bases. This CDR3 contains 15 residues. Germline V gene sequence: CDR1 DFQATT, CDR2 SNEGSKA (reference sequence). Germline trimming cut 1 base from V and 10 bases from J; bases unmatched to any gene: 8.

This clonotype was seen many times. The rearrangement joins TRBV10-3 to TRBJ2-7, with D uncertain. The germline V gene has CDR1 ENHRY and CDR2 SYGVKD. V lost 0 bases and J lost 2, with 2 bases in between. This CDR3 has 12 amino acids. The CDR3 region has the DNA TGTGCCATCAGTGAGTCCCCCTACGAGCAGTACTTC. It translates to CAISESPYEQYF.

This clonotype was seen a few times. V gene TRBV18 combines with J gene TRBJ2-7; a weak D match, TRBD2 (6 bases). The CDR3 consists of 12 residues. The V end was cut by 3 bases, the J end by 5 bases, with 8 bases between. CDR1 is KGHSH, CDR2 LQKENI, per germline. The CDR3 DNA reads TGTGCCAGCTCACCGGACTATCACGAGCAGTACTTC. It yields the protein CASSPDYHEQYF.

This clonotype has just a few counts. CDR3 residues: CASSFASGQKVWHGYTF. CDR3 bases: TGTGCCAGCAGCTTTGCCTCTGGACAGAAGGTCTGGCATGGCTACACCTTC. The genes are TRBV7-2 and TRBJ1-2; perhaps TRBD1 as D (6 bases). CDR3 length equals 17 residues. Per the germline V gene, CDR1 is SGHTA and CDR2 is FQGNSA. V was clipped by 3 bases and J by 6 bases, with 23 bases between them. Filled out from reference TRBV7-2 and TRBJ1-2, the complete variable domain reads GAGVSQSPSNKVTEKGKDVELRCDPISGHTALYWYRQSLGQGLEFLIYFQGNSAPDKSGLPSDRFSAERTGGSVSTLTIQRTQQEDSAVYLCASSFASGQKVWHGYTFGSGTRLTVV.

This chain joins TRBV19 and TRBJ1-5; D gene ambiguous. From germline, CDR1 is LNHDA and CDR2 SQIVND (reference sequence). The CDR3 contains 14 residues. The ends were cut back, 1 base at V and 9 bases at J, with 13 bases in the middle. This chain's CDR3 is CASSIGGSAPPQHF. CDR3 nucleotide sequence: TGTGCCAGTAGTATAGGTGGCAGTGCCCCGCCCCAGCATTTT.

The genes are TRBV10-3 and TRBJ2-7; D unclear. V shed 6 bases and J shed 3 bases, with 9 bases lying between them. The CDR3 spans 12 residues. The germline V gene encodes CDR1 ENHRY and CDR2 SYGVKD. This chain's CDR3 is CAIRTPSYEQYF. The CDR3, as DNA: TGTGCCATCAGGACACCTAGCTACGAGCAGTACTTC.

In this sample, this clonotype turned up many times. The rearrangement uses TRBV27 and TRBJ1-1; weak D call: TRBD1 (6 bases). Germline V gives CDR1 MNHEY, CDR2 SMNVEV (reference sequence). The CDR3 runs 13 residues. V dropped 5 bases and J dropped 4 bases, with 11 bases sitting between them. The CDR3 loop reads CASSPQGVTEAFF. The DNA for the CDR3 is TGTGCCAGCAGTCCACAGGGTGTCACTGAAGCTTTCTTT.

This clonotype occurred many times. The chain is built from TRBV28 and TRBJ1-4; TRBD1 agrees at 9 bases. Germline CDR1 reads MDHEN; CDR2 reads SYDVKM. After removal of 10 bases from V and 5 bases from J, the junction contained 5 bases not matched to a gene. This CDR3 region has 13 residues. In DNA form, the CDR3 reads TGTGCCATTGAGGACAGGGGCAATGAAAAACTGTTTTTT. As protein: CAIEDRGNEKLFF.